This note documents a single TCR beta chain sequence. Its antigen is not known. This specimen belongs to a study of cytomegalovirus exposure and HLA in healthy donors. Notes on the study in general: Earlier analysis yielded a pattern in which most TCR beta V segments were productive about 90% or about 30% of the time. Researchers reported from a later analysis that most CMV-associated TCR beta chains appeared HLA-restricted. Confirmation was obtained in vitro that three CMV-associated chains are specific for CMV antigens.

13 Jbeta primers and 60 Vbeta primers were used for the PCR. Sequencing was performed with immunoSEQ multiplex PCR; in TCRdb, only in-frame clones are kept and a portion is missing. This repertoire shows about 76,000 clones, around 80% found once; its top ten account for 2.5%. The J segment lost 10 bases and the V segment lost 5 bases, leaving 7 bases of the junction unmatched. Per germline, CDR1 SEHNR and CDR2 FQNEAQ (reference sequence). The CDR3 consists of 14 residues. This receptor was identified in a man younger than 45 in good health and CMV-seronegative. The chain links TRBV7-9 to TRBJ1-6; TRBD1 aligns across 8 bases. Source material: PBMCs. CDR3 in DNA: TGTGCCAGCAGCCACGGACAGGGAAACTCACCCCTCCACTTT. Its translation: CASSHGQGNSPLHF.